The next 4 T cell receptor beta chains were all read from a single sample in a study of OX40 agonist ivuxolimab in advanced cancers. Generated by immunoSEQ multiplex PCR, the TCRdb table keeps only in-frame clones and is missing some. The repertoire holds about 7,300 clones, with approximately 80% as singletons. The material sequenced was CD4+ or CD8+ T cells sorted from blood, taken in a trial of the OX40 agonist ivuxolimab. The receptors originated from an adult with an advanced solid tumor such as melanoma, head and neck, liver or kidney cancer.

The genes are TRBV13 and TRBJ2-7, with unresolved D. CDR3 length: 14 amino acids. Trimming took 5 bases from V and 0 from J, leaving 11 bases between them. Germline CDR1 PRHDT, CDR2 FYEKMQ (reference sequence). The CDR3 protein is CASSLGLSSYEQYF. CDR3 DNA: TGTGCCAGCAGCCTGGGATTGTCCTCCTACGAGCAGTACTTC. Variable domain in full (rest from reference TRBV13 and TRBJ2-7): AAGVIQSPRHLIKEKRETATLKCYPIPRHDTVYWYQQGPGQDPQFLISFYEKMQSDKGSIPDRFSAQQFSDYHSELNMSSLELGDSALYFCASSLGLSSYEQYFGPGTRLTVT.

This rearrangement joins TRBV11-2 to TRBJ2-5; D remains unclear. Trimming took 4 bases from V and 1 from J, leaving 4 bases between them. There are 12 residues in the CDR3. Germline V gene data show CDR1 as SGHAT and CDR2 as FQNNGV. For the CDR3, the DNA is TGTGCCAGCAGCTCTATCCAAGAGACCCAGTACTTC. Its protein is CASSSIQETQYF. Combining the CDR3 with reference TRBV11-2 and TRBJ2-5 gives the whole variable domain EAGVAQSPRYKIIEKRQSVAFWCNPISGHATLYWYQQILGQGPKLLIQFQNNGVVDDSQLPKDRFSAERLKGVDSTLKIQPAKLEDSAVYLCASSSIQETQYFGPGTRLLVL.

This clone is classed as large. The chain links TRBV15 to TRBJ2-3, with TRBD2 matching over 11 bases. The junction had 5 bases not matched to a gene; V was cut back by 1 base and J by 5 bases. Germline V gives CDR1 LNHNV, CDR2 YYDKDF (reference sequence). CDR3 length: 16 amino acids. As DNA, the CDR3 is TGTGCCACCAGCAGAGGGATAGCGGGGGGGATAGATACGCAGTATTTT. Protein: CATSRGIAGGIDTQYF.

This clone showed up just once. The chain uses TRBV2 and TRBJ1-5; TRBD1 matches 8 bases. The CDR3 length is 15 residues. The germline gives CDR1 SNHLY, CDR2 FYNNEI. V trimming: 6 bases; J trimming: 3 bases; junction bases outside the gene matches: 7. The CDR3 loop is CASSSGDRLNQPQHF. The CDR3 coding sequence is TGTGCCAGCAGCTCCGGGGACAGGCTCAATCAGCCCCAGCATTTT.